This entry concerns a single T cell receptor beta chain. The antigen is undetermined. The sample belongs to a study of beta chain features in type 1 diabetes. Sequencing targeted expressed TCRB transcripts, as all isolated RNA had been reverse transcribed. The method was immunoSEQ multiplex PCR; TCRdb's version includes in-frame clones alone and lacks a portion of them. This repertoire shows 50,000 to 70,000 clones, around 50% found once; its top ten account for 2% to 3%. Findings and limits, study-wide: Researchers report that Type 1 diabetes patients had moderately but significantly shorter TCRB CDR3s across all four CD4+ subsets.

J was trimmed by 6 bases and V by 2 bases; bases with no gene match: 4. The CDR3 has 16 residues. The germline V gene has CDR1 MNHEY and CDR2 SMNVEV (reference sequence). Every participating donor gave one draw, a heparinised blood sample averaging approximately 120 mL. Isolation of CD4+ naive, central memory, regulatory and stem cell-like memory cells was achieved by sorting via CD45RO/CCR7/CD25/CD127/CD95/CD27. This chain connects TRBV27 to TRBJ2-1; 13 bases match TRBD2. The sample taken for sequencing was Tregs from blood. The sequence came from a woman in her 40s with type 1 diabetes. CDR3 DNA sequence: TGTGCCAGCAGTTTACGCACTAGCGGGGGGGTCAATGAGCAGTTCTTC. Amino acids: CASSLRTSGGVNEQFF.